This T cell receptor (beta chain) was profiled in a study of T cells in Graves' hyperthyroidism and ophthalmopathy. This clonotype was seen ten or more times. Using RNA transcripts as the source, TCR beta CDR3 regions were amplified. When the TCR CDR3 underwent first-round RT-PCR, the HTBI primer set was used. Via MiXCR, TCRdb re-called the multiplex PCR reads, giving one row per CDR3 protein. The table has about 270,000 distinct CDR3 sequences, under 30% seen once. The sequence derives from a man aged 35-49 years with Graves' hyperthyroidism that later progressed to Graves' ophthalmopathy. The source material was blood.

CDR3 protein: CAWSVRVQRSTFGELFF. CDR3 nucleotides: TGTGCCTGGAGTGTACGGGTCCAGCGATCTACTTTCGGGGAGCTGTTTTTT. The chain uses TRBV30 and TRBJ2-2; no firm D call. The CDR3 covers 17 residues. Germline values: CDR1 GTSNPN, CDR2 SVGIG (reference sequence). With 0 bases removed from V and 7 bases from J, the gap between germline ends came to 21 bases.